This T cell receptor (beta chain) was documented in a study of brain T cells in children with intractable seizures. Method: immunoSEQ multiplex PCR; TCRdb's copy keeps in-frame clones and lacks some. The sample records tens of thousands of clones, roughly 91% being singletons. General study findings and limits: Pre- and post-surgery blood differed in depth, so pre-surgery absences may be undersampling.

Concerning this clone: Its antigen is unknown.

Sequencing was limited to surgery cases with top T cell transcript signatures in brain tissue. At least one anti-epileptic drug was given before surgery. The specimen comprised peripheral blood, sampled at surgery. This sequence was found in a boy under two years old with tuberous sclerosis and intractable seizures.

CDR3 sequence: CASSPHTGSPLHF. The CDR3 DNA is TGTGCCAGCAGCCCCCACACGGGTTCACCCCTCCACTTT. The V gene is TRBV7-8, the J gene TRBJ1-6; D gene ambiguous. Germline assignment: CDR1 SGHVS and CDR2 FQNEAQ. This CDR3 has 13 amino acids. V dropped 5 bases and J dropped 9 bases, with 11 bases sitting between them.